This is a list of T cell receptor beta chains from one sample in a study of shared clonotypes between healthy human individuals. Produced via immunoSEQ multiplex PCR; TCRdb's table is partial and in-frame only. The sample has some 2,100,000 clones, more than 90% seen once. The sequencing input was naive CD4+ T cells sorted from blood. All receptors come from a man between 18 and 35 years old in good health. CDR3s include the opening cysteine and the closing phenylalanine or tryptophan. The order of the fields is D gene, V gene, clone size, J gene, CDR3 DNA, CDR3 protein. The D gene is left open where the match is weak. Some rows have no size entry. The others give once, few or many, or a class for an expanded clone.

NA,TRBV9,NA,TRBJ1-2,TGTGCCAGCAGCGTAGGGTTGTCTGAGAATGGCTACACCTTC,CASSVGLSENGYTF
NA,TRBV5-4,NA,TRBJ1-2,TGTGCCAGCAACCCGTCGGGGGGGCTCAACTATGGCTACACCTTC,CASNPSGGLNYGYTF
TRBD2,TRBV10-1,once,TRBJ2-3,TGCGCCAGCAGTGAGTCCCGACTAGCGGGAGAGGGAGATACGCAGTATTTT,CASSESRLAGEGDTQYF
TRBD2,TRBV4-1,NA,TRBJ2-1,TGCGCCAGCAGCAAGGGACTAGCGGTTACCACCGACCGTGAGCAGTTCTTC,CASSKGLAVTTDREQFF
TRBD2,TRBV25-1,once,TRBJ2-7,TGCACCTCGCGGGGGAGCTCCTACGAGCAGTACTTC,CTSRGSSYEQYF
TRBD2,TRBV19,NA,TRBJ2-7,TGTGCCAGTAGTATTCAGGCGGGAGAGAAGTACTTC,CASSIQAGEKYF
NA,TRBV30,few,TRBJ1-6,TGTGCCTGGGAAGGACAGCCAAATTCACCCCTCCACTTT,CAWEGQPNSPLHF
NA,TRBV18,NA,TRBJ1-4,TGTGCCAGCTCACCCTTACAGAGTGAAAAACTGTTTTTT,CASSPLQSEKLFF
TRBD2,TRBV11-2,NA,TRBJ2-2,TGTGCCAGCAGCCCGGGACTAGCGGGTTTCACCGGGGAGCTGTTTTTT,CASSPGLAGFTGELFF
TRBD1,TRBV9,NA,TRBJ2-5,TGTGCCAGCAGCGGGCGACAGGGTAAAGAGACCCAGTACTTC,CASSGRQGKETQYF
NA,TRBV7-9,NA,TRBJ1-6,TGTGCCAGCAGAAAACAGGGTGAAAGGTCACCCCTCCACTTT,CASRKQGERSPLHF
NA,TRBV4-3,NA,TRBJ2-1,TGCGCCAGCAGCCAGGAGACTGGCCATGAGCAGTTCTTC,CASSQETGHEQFF
TRBD1,TRBV10-3,NA,TRBJ1-2,TGTGCCATCAGTGAGTCTCCCCTGAGTGCCCAGGGGGCGATTGGCTACACCTTC,CAISESPLSAQGAIGYTF
NA,TRBV18,NA,TRBJ2-1,TGTGCCAGCTCAACCCCTTCGGGAAGCTCCTACAATGAGCAGTTCTTC,CASSTPSGSSYNEQFF
TRBD1,TRBV23-1,NA,TRBJ1-3,TGCGCCAGCAGTCCAGGGGGACAGGGAACCAGGGGCTCTGGAAACACCATATATTTT,CASSPGGQGTRGSGNTIYF
TRBD1,TRBV27,NA,TRBJ1-1,TGTGCCAGCAGTTTAACAGGGGCGGTGACTGAAGCTTTCTTT,CASSLTGAVTEAFF
NA,TRBV7-8,NA,TRBJ2-7,TGTGCCAGCAGCTTTTCGGGAGTCTACGAGCAGTACTTC,CASSFSGVYEQYF
TRBD2,TRBV12-5,NA,TRBJ2-7,TGTGCTAGTGGTATAATAGGGGACTATACGAGGGAGCAGTACTTC,CASGIIGDYTREQYF
NA,TRBV6-5,NA,TRBJ2-5,TGTGCCAGCAGTTACGGTTCAGAATCGGGACCCCAGTACTTC,CASSYGSESGPQYF
NA,TRBV5-1,NA,TRBJ2-2,TGCGCCAGCAGCTTGGACGGGGACCCTAGTTACGACACCGGGGAGCTGTTTTTT,CASSLDGDPSYDTGELFF
NA,TRBV11-2,NA,TRBJ2-2,TGTGCCAGCAGCTTGAGCAGGGACACCGGGGAGCTGTTTTTT,CASSLSRDTGELFF
NA,TRBV9,NA,TRBJ2-2,TGTGCCAGCAGCGCCCAATACAGCACAGGCACCGGGGAGCTGTTTTTT,CASSAQYSTGTGELFF
NA,TRBV7-9,NA,TRBJ1-2,TGTGCCAGCAGCCTAGGGAATTCTCCGTATGGCTACACCTTC,CASSLGNSPYGYTF
TRBD1,TRBV6-6,NA,TRBJ2-7,TGTGCCAGCAGTCCTGACCGTACAGGGGTCTACGAGCAGTACTTC,CASSPDRTGVYEQYF
NA,TRBV28,NA,TRBJ1-5,TGTGCCAGCAGTTTAGGGGGAAACAGCAATCAGCCCCAGCATTTT,CASSLGGNSNQPQHF
NA,TRBV6-9,NA,TRBJ2-2,TGTGCCAGCACCATAGAGGGCGGGGCCTATAGGGCCGGGGAGCTGTTTTTT,CASTIEGGAYRAGELFF
TRBD1,TRBV5-1,NA,TRBJ1-4,TGCGCCAGCAGCCCCGCGGGTGGGACAGGGTTTGAAAAACTGTTTTTT,CASSPAGGTGFEKLFF
NA,TRBV5-1,NA,TRBJ2-7,TGCGCCAGCAGCTTAGGAGCGGGTTCCTACGAGCAGTACTTC,CASSLGAGSYEQYF
NA,TRBV6-1,NA,TRBJ1-4,TGTGCCAGCAGGGCGGCAGGGAAACTGCTGTTTTTT,CASRAAGKLLFF
NA,TRBV30,NA,TRBJ2-2,TGTGCCTGGAACCCGACCGGGGAGCTGTTTTTT,CAWNPTGELFF
TRBD1,TRBV2,NA,TRBJ1-2,TGTGCCTCCCGAGGGGGCGTGGGGTTTTACTATGGCTACACCTTC,CASRGGVGFYYGYTF
NA,TRBV29-1,NA,TRBJ2-7,TGCAGCGTTAAAAGGGGACTCGATAGCTCCTACGAGCAGTACTTC,CSVKRGLDSSYEQYF
NA,TRBV6-1,NA,TRBJ1-5,TGTGCCAGCAAGGTCGTAGGTAGCAATCAGCCCCAGCATTTT,CASKVVGSNQPQHF
NA,TRBV7-2,NA,TRBJ2-3,TGTGCCAGCAGCCTTCGGCGGGACACAGATACGCAGTATTTT,CASSLRRDTDTQYF
NA,TRBV6-1,NA,TRBJ1-4,TGTGCCAGCAGCATAACAGGGACAACTAATGAAAAACTGTTTTTT,CASSITGTTNEKLFF
NA,TRBV5-4,NA,TRBJ2-7,TGTGCCAGCAGCTACGGTGGGGGTCTCGTGGTAGAGCAGTACTTC,CASSYGGGLVVEQYF
TRBD2,TRBV11-3,NA,TRBJ2-3,TGTGCCAGCGGACTAGGGGACCCAAGAGGGATTACCAACACAGATACGCAGTATTTT,CASGLGDPRGITNTDTQYF
NA,TRBV6-1,once,TRBJ1-1,TGTGCCAGCAGTGAAGCGCGTCAGTTATCACGGACCATGAACACTGAAGCTTTCTTT,CASSEARQLSRTMNTEAFF
NA,TRBV6-5,NA,TRBJ1-1,TGTGCCAGCAGTAGATGGTTATATTCGAACACTGAAGCTTTCTTT,CASSRWLYSNTEAFF
NA,TRBV5-1,NA,TRBJ2-7,TGCGCCAGCAGCTTAAGCCCCGGGATCCAATCCGGCCACGAGCAGTACTTC,CASSLSPGIQSGHEQYF
NA,TRBV19,NA,TRBJ2-4,TGTGCCAGTAGTATCTCATCGGGGTTGGGCAAAAACATTCAGTACTTC,CASSISSGLGKNIQYF
TRBD2,TRBV5-4,NA,TRBJ2-7,TGTGCCAGCAGCTTGGGCGGACTAGCGGGGGCCTACGAGCAGTACTTC,CASSLGGLAGAYEQYF
TRBD1,TRBV30,NA,TRBJ2-5,TGTGCCTGGAGTGCAGGGACAGGGAGGATGCAGACCCAGTACTTC,CAWSAGTGRMQTQYF
TRBD1,TRBV10-2,NA,TRBJ1-4,TGCGCCAGCAGTGACAGGGGGACGACTAATGAAAAACTGTTTTTT,CASSDRGTTNEKLFF
NA,TRBV7-2,NA,TRBJ2-1,TGTGCCAGCAGCTGGGACCCTTCCTACAATGAGCAGTTCTTC,CASSWDPSYNEQFF